This paragraph covers one T cell receptor (beta chain) sequence. What it binds is not known. Germline values: CDR1 MNHEY, CDR2 SVGAGI. Between the trimmed V and J ends, which lost 6 bases and 6 bases, there was a span of 17 bases. The CDR3 is 15 amino acids. The sample originates from a study of cytomegalovirus exposure and HLA in healthy donors. Background on the study: As an earlier analysis found, around 200 million T cells yielded around 110 million unique TCR beta sequences.

Study results and limitations: Owing to their indistinguishability, certain V segments, notably TRBV6-2 and TRBV6-3, were excluded. A previous analysis found most TCR beta V segments productive roughly 90% or roughly 30% of the time. Sequences of the TCR beta chain were said to predict the HLA-A and HLA-B alleles of most subjects accurately.

PCR amplification relied on 60 Vbeta primers (plus 13 Jbeta primers). Assay used: immunoSEQ multiplex PCR; TCRdb lists only in-frame clones, some missing. Of about 120,000 clones in the sample, around 77% are singletons; the top ten hold roughly 6%. The TCR was taken from a man aged 18-30 years in good health and CMV-seropositive. The rearrangement uses TRBV6-5 and TRBJ1-4, with D perhaps TRBD1 (5 bases). The sequencing sample was made of PBMCs. The CDR3 DNA follows: TGTGCCAGCAGCCTGACAGATCCCTTGTATGAAAAACTGTTTTTT. This sequence encodes CASSLTDPLYEKLFF.